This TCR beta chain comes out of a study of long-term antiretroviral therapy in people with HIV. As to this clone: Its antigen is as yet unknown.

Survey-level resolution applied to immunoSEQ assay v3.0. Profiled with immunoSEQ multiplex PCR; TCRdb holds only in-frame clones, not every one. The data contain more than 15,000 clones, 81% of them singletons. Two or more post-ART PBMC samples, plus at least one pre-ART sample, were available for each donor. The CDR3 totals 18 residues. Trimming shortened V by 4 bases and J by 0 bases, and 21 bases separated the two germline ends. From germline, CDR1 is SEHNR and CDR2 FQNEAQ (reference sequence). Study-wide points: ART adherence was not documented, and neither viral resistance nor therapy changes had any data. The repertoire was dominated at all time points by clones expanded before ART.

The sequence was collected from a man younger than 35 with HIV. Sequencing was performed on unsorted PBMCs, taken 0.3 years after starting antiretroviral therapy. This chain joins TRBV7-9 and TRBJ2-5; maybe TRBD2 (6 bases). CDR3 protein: CASSSPRRDPLYQETQYF. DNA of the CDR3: TGTGCCAGCAGCTCCCCCCGGAGGGACCCGCTGTACCAAGAGACCCAGTACTTC. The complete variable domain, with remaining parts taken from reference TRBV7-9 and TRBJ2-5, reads DTGVSQNPRHKITKRGQNVTFRCDPISEHNRLYWYRQTLGQGPEFLTYFQNEAQLEKSRLLSDRFSAERPKGSFSTLEIQRTEQGDSAMYLCASSSPRRDPLYQETQYFGPGTRLLVL.